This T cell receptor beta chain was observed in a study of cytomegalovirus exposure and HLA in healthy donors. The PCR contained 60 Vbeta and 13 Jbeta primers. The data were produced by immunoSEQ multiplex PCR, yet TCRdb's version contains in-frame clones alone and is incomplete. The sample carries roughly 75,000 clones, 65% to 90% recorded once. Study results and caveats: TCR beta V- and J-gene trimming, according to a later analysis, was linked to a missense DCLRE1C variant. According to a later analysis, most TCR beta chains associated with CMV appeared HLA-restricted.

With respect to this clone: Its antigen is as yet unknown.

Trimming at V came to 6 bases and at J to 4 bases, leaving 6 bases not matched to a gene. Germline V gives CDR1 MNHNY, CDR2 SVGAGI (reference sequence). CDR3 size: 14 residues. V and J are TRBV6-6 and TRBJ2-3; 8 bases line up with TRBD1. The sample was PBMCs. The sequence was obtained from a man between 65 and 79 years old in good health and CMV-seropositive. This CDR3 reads CASRNQQGADTQYF. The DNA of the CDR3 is TGTGCCAGCAGAAATCAACAGGGGGCAGATACGCAGTATTTT.